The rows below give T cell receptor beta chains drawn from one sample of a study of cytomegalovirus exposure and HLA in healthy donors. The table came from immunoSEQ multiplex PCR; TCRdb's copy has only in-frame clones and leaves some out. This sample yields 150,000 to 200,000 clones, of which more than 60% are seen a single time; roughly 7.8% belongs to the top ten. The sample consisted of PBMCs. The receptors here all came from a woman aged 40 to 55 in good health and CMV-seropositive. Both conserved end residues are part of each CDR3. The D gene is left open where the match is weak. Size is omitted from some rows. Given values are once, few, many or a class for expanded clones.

TGTGCCATCTCTAGCGGGGGTTCCTACAATGAGCAGTTCTTC CAISSGGSYNEQFF TRBJ2-1 TRBV2 few TRBD2
TGTGCCAGCAGTTCATCCGATTTCGGGTCCGCGGTTACCGGGGAGCTGTTTTTT CASSSSDFGSAVTGELFF TRBJ2-2 TRBV27 NA NA
TGTGCCAGCAGCCAAGGGGCAGGGGACTATGGCTACACCTTC CASSQGAGDYGYTF TRBJ1-2 TRBV7-2 NA NA
TGCGCCAGCAGCTTGGGGGGGCAGGGATCCACTGAAGCTTTCTTT CASSLGGQGSTEAFF TRBJ1-1 TRBV5-1 NA NA
TGTGCCAGCGGAGGGGCGGTTGAGCAGTTCTTC CASGGAVEQFF TRBJ2-1 TRBV28 NA NA
TGTGCCAGCAGCCCATGGTTGACAGTCAATGAAAAACTGTTTTTT CASSPWLTVNEKLFF TRBJ1-4 TRBV7-9 NA NA
TGTGCCAGCAGCTTAGACGGGTCCTACGAGCAGTACTTC CASSLDGSYEQYF TRBJ2-7 TRBV7-9 NA NA
TGTGCCAGCAGTTTATGGCAGAATGAAGCTTTCTTT CASSLWQNEAFF TRBJ1-1 TRBV28 once NA
TGCAGCGTTACGAGCGGGAGCTACGAGCAGTACTTC CSVTSGSYEQYF TRBJ2-7 TRBV29-1 NA TRBD2
TGTGCCAGCAGTTTCGGGACTAGCGGGATCCTGGAGCAGTTCTTC CASSFGTSGILEQFF TRBJ2-1 TRBV28 NA TRBD2
TGTGCCATGATCCTGGCCCCTCGGGCGGGGCAGTACGAGCAGTACTTC CAMILAPRAGQYEQYF TRBJ2-7 TRBV19 NA NA
TGTGCCAGCAGCCCCCTAAAAGAGGGAGATGGCTACACCTTC CASSPLKEGDGYTF TRBJ1-2 TRBV9 NA NA
TGCAGCGTTTGGACAGGCACAGATACGCAGTATTTT CSVWTGTDTQYF TRBJ2-3 TRBV29-1 NA NA
TGCGCCAGCAGACCGGGACAGGTAGCCGAGCAGTACTTC CASRPGQVAEQYF TRBJ2-7 TRBV5-1 NA TRBD1
TGTGCCAGCAGGCCAGCCGGGGCCTACGAGCAGTACTTC CASRPAGAYEQYF TRBJ2-7 TRBV2 NA NA
TGTGCCAGCAGCGGGACTAGCGGGAGGGGCAACGAGCAGTACTTC CASSGTSGRGNEQYF TRBJ2-7 TRBV28 NA TRBD2